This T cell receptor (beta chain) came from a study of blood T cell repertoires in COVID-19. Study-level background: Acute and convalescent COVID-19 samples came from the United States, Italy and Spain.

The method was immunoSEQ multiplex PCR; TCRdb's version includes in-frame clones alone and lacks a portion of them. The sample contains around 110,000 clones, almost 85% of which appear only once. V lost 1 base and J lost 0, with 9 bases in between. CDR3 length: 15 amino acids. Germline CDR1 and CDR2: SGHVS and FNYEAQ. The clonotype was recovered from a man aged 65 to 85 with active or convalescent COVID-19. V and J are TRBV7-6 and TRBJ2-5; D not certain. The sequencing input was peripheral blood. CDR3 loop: CASSLGTTYQETQYF. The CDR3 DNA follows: TGTGCCAGCAGCTTAGGCACTACCTACCAAGAGACCCAGTACTTC.